A single sample gave rise to the 14 T cell receptor beta chains below, sequenced in a study of blood T cells in healthy people across ages. Using a J-beta primer mix together with a sample-barcoded 5' primer, a second PCR was run for about 6 to 12 cycles. From the 5' RACE reads, TCRdb called clonotypes with MiXCR, one entry per CDR3 protein. The table includes more than 1.4 million distinct CDR3 sequences, roughly 40% detected once. The source material was blood. The source of these receptors is a young woman in good health.

The chain carries TRBV4-3 and TRBJ2-5; D remains ambiguous. Germline CDR1 is LGHNA and CDR2 is YSLEER. V was pared by 1 base and J by 4 bases, with 16 bases between. The CDR3 is 16 residues long. The CDR3 DNA follows: TGCGCCAGCAGCCAAGGTTACTCCTACGGGCGAGAGACCCAGTACTTC. This translates into CASSQGYSYGRETQYF.

The chain couples TRBV10-2 to TRBJ2-1; tentative D call: TRBD1 (6 bases). V was shortened by 5 bases and J by 6 bases, with 17 bases between the two germline ends. Germline V gene lookup returns CDR1 WSHSY and CDR2 SAAADI. The CDR3 runs to 15 residues. The CDR3 sequence: CASSYSLDSVNEQFF. CDR3 nucleotides: TGCGCCAGCAGTTACTCCCTGGACAGTGTCAATGAGCAGTTCTTC.

The J gene is TRBJ2-5, the V gene TRBV11-2, with D unresolved. The CDR3 is 14 residues long. Germline-derived CDR1 and CDR2 are SGHAT and FQNNGV. Trimming removed 5 bases from V and 1 base from J, with 11 bases in between. DNA for the CDR3: TGTGCCAGCAGCGAGTGGCAGGCCCAAGAGACCCAGTACTTC. The encoded protein is CASSEWQAQETQYF.

This clonotype was counted between two and nine times. The chain has TRBV27 and TRBJ2-5; the match to TRBD2 covers 12 bases. V lost 5 bases, J lost 3 bases, and 19 bases stayed unmatched. The germline V gene has CDR1 MNHEY and CDR2 SMNVEV (reference sequence). CDR3 length: 20 amino acids. CDR3 in DNA: TGTGCCAGCAGTCAATCTTACCGACTAGCGGGGGACCACATAGAAGAGACCCAGTACTTC. It specifies CASSQSYRLAGDHIEETQYF.

The CDR3 DNA sequence: TGTGCCAGCAGCTTCCCCACAGGGATTTCTAGCTCCTACGAGCAGTACTTC. This encodes CASSFPTGISSSYEQYF. The gene calls are TRBV7-8 and TRBJ2-7; the D gene is possibly TRBD1 (6 bases). The germline CDR1 and CDR2 sequences are SGHVS and FQNEAQ. The V end was cut by 3 bases, the J end by 0 bases, with 18 bases between. This CDR3 has 17 residues.

This clonotype appeared once. The chain is built from TRBV4-1 and TRBJ2-4, with 7 bases lining up with TRBD2. The CDR3 loop spans 17 amino acids. CDR1 MGHRA and CDR2 YSYEKL come from the germline V gene. V was clipped by 0 bases and J by 15 bases; unmatched bases: 20. The CDR3 nucleotides are TGCGCCAGCAGCCAAGACTCAGGGACTACACTCCGAGGAGAGCGGTACTTC. As protein: CASSQDSGTTLRGERYF.

The chain employs TRBV4-1 and TRBJ1-3, with D possibly matching TRBD1 (6 bases). Trimming removed 4 bases from V and 0 bases from J, with 10 bases in between. Germline V CDR1 and CDR2: MGHRA, YSYEKL. This CDR3 comprises 15 residues. CDR3 in DNA: TGCGCCAGCAGCCTCAGGGGACTCTCTGGAAACACCATATATTTT. It yields the protein CASSLRGLSGNTIYF.

The chain is built from TRBV11-1 and TRBJ2-1; D is possibly TRBD2 (6 bases). The ends were cut back, 4 bases at V and 3 bases at J, with 16 bases in the middle. The CDR3 runs to 16 residues. The germline V gene encodes CDR1 SGHAT and CDR2 FQDESV (reference sequence). The CDR3 here is CASSWHRDSDYNEQFF. The DNA of the CDR3 is TGTGCCAGCAGCTGGCACCGGGACTCCGACTACAATGAGCAGTTCTTC.

The DNA for the CDR3 is TGCAGTGCCGGGGACAGGGCCCAGCCCCAGCATTTT. Protein: CSAGDRAQPQHF. The gene calls are TRBV20-1 and TRBJ1-5; 9 bases are shared with TRBD1. The CDR3 has 12 amino acids. With 6 bases clipped from V and 7 bases from J, the junction kept 4 bases outside the gene matches. The germline V gene encodes CDR1 DFQATT and CDR2 SNEGSKA (reference sequence).

This clonotype was counted a few times. The V gene is TRBV20-1, the J gene TRBJ2-7; D is possibly TRBD2 (5 bases). V shed 0 bases and J shed 1 base, with 13 bases lying between them. This CDR3 spans 15 amino acids. Germline CDR1 and CDR2: DFQATT and SNEGSKA (reference sequence). CDR3 sequence: CSARDERTSSYEQYF. In DNA, the CDR3 is TGCAGTGCTAGAGATGAGAGGACTTCTTCCTACGAGCAGTACTTC.

The rearrangement links TRBV6-1 to TRBJ1-5; perhaps TRBD1 as D (6 bases). The V gene's germline CDR1 is MNHNS and CDR2 SASEGT. Trimming took 5 bases from V and 0 from J, leaving 11 bases between them. The CDR3 covers 15 residues. The CDR3: CASSSRQDSNQPQHF. DNA for the CDR3: TGTGCCAGCAGTAGCCGACAGGATAGCAATCAGCCCCAGCATTTT.

This clonotype was seen a handful of times. The genes are TRBV21-1 and TRBJ2-3; the table's D call of TRBD1 was not tested on the DNA. TRBV21-1 is a listed pseudogene. This CDR3 contains 15 residues. CDR3 sequence: CASSKVGTTPDTQYF. The CDR3 DNA sequence: TGTGCCAGCAGCAAAGTAGGGACGACCCCAGATACGCAGTATTTT.

The V and J genes are TRBV7-2 and TRBJ1-6, with D maybe TRBD1 (5 bases). With 1 base removed from V and 8 bases from J, the gap between germline ends came to 12 bases. The length of the CDR3 is 15 residues. Per germline, CDR1 SGHTA and CDR2 FQGNSA. CDR3 sequence reads: CASSLGGNLYSPLHF. The CDR3 nucleotides are TGTGCCAGCAGCTTAGGGGGGAATCTGTATTCACCCCTCCACTTT.

The chain combines TRBV18 with TRBJ2-3; possible D gene TRBD2, 6 bases. V lost 2 bases and J lost 2, with 14 bases in between. In germline, CDR1 is KGHSH, CDR2 LQKENI. The CDR3 length is 16 residues. CDR3 loop: CASSPAGRGATDTQYF. For the CDR3, the DNA is TGTGCCAGCTCACCAGCGGGGAGAGGGGCCACAGATACGCAGTATTTT.